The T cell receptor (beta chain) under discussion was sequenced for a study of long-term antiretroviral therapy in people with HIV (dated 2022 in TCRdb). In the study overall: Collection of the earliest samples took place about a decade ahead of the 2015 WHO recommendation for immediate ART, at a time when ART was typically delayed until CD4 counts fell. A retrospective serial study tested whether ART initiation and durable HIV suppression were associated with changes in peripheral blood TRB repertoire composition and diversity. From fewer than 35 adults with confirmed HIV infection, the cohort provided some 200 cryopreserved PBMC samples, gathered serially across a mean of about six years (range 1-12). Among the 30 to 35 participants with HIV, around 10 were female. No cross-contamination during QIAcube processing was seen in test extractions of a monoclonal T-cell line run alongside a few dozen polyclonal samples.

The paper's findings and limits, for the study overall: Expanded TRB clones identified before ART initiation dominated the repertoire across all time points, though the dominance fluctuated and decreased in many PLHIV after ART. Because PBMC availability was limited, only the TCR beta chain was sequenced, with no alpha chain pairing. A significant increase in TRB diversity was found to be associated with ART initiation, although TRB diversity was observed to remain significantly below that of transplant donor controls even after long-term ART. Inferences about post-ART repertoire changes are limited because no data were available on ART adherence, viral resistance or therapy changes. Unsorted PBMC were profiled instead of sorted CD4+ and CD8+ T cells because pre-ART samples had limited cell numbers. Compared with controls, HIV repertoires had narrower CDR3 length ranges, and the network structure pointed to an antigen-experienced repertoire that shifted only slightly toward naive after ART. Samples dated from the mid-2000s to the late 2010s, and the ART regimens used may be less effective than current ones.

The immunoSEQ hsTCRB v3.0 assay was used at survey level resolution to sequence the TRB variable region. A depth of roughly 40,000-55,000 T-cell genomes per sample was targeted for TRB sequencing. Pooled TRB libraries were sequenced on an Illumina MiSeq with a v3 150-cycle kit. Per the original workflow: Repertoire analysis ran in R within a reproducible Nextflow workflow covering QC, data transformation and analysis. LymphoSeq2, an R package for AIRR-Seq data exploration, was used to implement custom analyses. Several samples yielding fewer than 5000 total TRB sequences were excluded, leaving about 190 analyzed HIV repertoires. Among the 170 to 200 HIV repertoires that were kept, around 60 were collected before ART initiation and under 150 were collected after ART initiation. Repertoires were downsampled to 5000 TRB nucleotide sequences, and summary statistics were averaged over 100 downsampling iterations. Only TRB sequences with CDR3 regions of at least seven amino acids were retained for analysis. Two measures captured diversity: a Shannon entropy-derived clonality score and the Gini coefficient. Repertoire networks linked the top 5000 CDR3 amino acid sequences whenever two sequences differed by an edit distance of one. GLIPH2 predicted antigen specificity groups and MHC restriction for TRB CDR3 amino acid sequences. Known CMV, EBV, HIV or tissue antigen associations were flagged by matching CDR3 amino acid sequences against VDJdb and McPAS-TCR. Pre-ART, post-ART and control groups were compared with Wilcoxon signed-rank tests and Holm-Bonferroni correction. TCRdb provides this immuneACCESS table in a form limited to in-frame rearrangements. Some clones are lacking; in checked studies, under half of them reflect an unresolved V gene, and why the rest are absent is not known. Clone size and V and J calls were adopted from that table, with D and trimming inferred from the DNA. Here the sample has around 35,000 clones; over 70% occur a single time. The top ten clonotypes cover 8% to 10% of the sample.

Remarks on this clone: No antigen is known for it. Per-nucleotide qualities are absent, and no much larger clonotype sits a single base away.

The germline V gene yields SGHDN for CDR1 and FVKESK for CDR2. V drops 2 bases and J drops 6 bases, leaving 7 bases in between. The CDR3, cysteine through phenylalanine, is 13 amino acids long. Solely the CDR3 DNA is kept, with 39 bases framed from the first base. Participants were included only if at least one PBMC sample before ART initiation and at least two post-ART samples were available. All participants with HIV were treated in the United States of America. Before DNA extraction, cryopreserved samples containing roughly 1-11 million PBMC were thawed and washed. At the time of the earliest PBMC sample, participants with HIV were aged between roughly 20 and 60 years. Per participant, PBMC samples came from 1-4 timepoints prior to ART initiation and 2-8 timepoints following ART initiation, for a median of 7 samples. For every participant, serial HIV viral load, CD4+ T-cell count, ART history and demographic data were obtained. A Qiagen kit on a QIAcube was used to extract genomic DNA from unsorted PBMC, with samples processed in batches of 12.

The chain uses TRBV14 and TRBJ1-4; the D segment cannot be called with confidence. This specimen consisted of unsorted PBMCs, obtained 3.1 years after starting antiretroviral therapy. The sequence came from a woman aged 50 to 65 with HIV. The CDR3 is CASSQLRHEKLFF. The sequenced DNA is TGTGCCAGCAGCCAATTACGTCATGAAAAACTGTTTTTT.